Ten or more counts support the clone carrying this T cell receptor (beta chain). Its antigen is undetermined. The sample originates from a study of T-cell reconstitution after alpha-beta-depleted transplantation in children. V was cut by 3 bases and J by 1 base, with 7 bases left in between. This CDR3 has 15 residues. General study findings and limits: The high TCRbeta diversity at day 60 in some patients came from surviving recipient T cells and thymic progenitors. It was newly produced T cells that mostly accounted for T-cell counts and diversity one year after transplant.

Preparation of the TCRbeta library was carried out with unique molecular identifiers. One entry per CDR3 protein results from TCRdb running MiXCR on the PCR reads. This sample has about 300,000 distinct CDR3 sequences, with about 9.4% found just once. Here the sequenced sample was PBMCs, taken before TCRalphabeta/CD19-depleted stem cell transplant. The chain uses TRBV12-3 or TRBV12-4 and TRBJ2-6; D unclear. The clonotype was recovered from a boy in the first two years of life with acute myeloid leukemia, due to receive a stem cell transplant. The DNA of the CDR3 is TGTGCCAGCAGTTTTGGAACTTCTGGGGCCAACGTCCTGACTTTC. It yields the protein CASSFGTSGANVLTF.